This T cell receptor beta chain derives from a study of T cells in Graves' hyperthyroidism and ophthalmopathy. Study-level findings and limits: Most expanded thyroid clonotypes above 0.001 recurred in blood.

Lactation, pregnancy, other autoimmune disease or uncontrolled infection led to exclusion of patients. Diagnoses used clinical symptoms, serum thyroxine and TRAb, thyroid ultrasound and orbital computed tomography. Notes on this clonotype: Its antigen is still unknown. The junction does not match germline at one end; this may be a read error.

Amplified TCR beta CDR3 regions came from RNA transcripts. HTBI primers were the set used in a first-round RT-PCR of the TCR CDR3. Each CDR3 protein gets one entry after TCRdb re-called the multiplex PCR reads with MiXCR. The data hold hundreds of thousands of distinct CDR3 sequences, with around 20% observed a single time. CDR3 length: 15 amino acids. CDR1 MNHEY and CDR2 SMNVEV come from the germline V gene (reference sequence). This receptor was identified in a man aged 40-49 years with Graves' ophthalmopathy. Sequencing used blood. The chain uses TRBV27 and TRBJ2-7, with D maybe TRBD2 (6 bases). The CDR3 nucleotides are TGTGCCAACAGTTCCCCCCCCGGGAGAAGTGACGAGCAGTACTTC. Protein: CANSSPPGRSDEQYF.